This T cell receptor (beta chain) stems from a study of T-cell reconstitution after alpha-beta-depleted transplantation in children. Regarding the study as a whole: Diversity of TCRbeta at day 60 was high in some patients, arising from surviving recipient T cells and thymic progenitors. Several hundred expanded graft clones reportedly supplied alpha-beta T cells about two months after transplant.

The V and J ends lost 7 bases and 5 bases respectively, with 15 bases between them. This CDR3 has 13 residues. TCRbeta library construction was performed incorporating unique molecular identifiers. TCRdb recomputed calls from the PCR reads with MiXCR, one row per CDR3 protein. The repertoire holds approximately 980,000 distinct CDR3 sequences, with roughly 31% as singletons. This clonotype occurred a few times. Its antigen is not known. Source: PBMCs, mostly from graft donor cells, taken 360 days after TCRalphabeta/CD19-depleted stem cell transplant. This sequence was found in a boy under two years old who had a stem cell transplant for SCID, so the T cells may come from the graft donor. The rearrangement joins TRBV12-3 or TRBV12-4 to TRBJ2-7; maybe TRBD1 (6 bases). In DNA, the CDR3 is TGTGCCAGCAAGAACAGGGTAGGGGACGAGCAGTACTTC. Translation gives CASKNRVGDEQYF.